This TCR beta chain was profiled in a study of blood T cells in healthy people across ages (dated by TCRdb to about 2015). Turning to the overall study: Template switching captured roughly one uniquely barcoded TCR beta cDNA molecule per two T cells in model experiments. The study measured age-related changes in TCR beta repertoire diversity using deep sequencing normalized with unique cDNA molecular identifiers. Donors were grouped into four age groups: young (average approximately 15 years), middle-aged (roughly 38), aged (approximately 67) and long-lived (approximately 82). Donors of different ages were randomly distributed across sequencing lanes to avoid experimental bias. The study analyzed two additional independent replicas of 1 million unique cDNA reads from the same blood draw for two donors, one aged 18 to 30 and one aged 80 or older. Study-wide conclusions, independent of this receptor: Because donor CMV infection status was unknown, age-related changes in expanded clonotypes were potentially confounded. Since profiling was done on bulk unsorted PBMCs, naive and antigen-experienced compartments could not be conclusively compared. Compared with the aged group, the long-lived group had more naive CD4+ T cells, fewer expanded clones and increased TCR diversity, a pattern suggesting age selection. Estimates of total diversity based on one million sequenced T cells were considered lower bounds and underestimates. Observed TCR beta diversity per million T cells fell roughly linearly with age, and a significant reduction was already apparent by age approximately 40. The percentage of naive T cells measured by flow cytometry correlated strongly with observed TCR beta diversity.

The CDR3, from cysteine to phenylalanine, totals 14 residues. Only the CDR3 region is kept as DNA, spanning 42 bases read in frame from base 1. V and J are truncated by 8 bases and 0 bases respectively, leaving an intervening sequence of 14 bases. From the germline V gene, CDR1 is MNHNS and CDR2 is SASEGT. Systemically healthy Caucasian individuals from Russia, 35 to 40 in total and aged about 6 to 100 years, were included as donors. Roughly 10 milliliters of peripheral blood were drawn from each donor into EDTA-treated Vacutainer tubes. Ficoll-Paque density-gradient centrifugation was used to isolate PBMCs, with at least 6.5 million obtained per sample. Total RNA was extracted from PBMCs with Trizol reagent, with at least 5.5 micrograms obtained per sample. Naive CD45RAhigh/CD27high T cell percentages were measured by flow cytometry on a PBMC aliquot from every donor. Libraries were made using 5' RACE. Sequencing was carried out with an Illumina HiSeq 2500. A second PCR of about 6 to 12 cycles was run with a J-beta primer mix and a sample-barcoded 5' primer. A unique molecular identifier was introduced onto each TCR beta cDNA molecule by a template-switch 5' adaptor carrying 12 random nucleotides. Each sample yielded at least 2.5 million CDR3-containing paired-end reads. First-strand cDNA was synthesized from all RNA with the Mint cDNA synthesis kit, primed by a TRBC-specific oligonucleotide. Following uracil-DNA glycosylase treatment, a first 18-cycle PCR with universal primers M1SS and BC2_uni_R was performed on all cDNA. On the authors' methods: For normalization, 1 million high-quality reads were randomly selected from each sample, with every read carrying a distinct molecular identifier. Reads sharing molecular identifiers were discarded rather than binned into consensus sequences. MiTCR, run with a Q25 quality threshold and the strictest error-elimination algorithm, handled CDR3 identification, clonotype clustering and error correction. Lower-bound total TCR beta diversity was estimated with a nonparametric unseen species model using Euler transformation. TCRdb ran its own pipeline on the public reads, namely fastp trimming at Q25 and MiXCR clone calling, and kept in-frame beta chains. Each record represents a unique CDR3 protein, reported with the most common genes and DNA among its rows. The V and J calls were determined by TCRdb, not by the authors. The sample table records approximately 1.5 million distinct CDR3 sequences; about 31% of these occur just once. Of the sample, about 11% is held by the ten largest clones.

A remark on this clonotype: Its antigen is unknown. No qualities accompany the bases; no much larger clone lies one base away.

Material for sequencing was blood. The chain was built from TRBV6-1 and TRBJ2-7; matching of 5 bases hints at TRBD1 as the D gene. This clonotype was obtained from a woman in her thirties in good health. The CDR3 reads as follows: CASGAVPLSYEQYF. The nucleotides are TGTGCCAGCGGGGCAGTCCCACTCTCCTACGAGCAGTACTTC.